This T cell receptor (beta chain) was recorded in a study of T cell changes during pregnancy in multiple sclerosis. Clones were read by immunoSEQ multiplex PCR, and TCRdb kept only the in-frame ones, dropping some. The sample shows over 30,000 clones, about 90% of them seen only once. CDR3 size: 15 residues. With V trimmed by 5 bases and J by 9 bases, 13 bases remained unmatched. CDR1 MNHNS and CDR2 SASEGT come from the germline V gene. The V gene is TRBV6-1, the J gene TRBJ1-1, with TRBD1 identical over 9 bases. Sequenced here: CD4+ T cells from peripheral blood mononuclear cells, sampled before pregnancy. The clonotype was recovered from a female donor with multiple sclerosis, enrolled in a pregnancy study. The CDR3 here is CASSNLIRDRAKAFF. Here the CDR3 DNA reads TGTGCCAGCAGTAACTTAATACGGGACAGGGCTAAAGCTTTCTTT.